Shown below are 23 T cell receptor beta chains from a single sample sequenced in a study of blood T cell repertoires in COVID-19 (dated by TCRdb to 2020 to 2022). Library prep was done by the immunoSEQ multiplex PCR assay. TCRdb holds this immuneACCESS table with in-frame rearrangements only. Some clones are missing; in checked studies, unresolved V genes explain under half, and the rest has no known cause. This sample is represented by about 210,000 clones; 80% to 85% of them were singletons. Around 8.9% of the sample goes to the ten largest clones. The sequencing sample was made of PBMCs or T cells enriched from blood (not recorded which). These receptors were obtained from a woman between 45 and 60 years old with acute COVID-19.

The gene calls are TRBV10-2 and TRBJ2-5; the D gene is possibly TRBD1 (6 bases). The CDR3 totals 17 residues. The V and J ends lost 3 bases and 5 bases respectively, with 22 bases between them. The germline V gene has CDR1 WSHSY and CDR2 SAAADI. CDR3 in DNA: TGCGCCAGCAGTGACACGACAGGCAGGGTGGGTGGGGAGACCCAGTACTTC. This encodes CASSDTTGRVGGETQYF.

The chain combines TRBV5-4 with TRBJ2-1; the match to TRBD2 covers 8 bases. The CDR3 length is 12 residues. The germline CDR1 and CDR2 sequences are SGHNT and YYREEE (reference sequence). For the CDR3, the DNA is TGTGCAACGCGCGGGAGGTCCTTTGAGCAGTTCTTC. Encoded protein: CATRGRSFEQFF.

Note on this clone: One junction end does not reproduce the germline sequence, and a read error may be involved. The chain has TRBV11-2 and TRBJ1-4, with TRBD1 matching 8 bases. The CDR3 is made up of 12 amino acids. CDR1 is SGHAT and CDR2 is FQNNGV in the germline V gene. In DNA, the CDR3 is TGTGCCAGCAGCGTACGGACAGGGCCATTGACTTTT. Its translation: CASSVRTGPLTF.

This chain links TRBV3-1 (or the pseudogene TRBV3-2) with TRBJ1-1, with D possibly TRBD1 on 5 matching bases. CDR1 is LGHDT, CDR2 YNNKEL, per germline (reference sequence). The CDR3 sequence is 14 residues long. Trimming stripped 0 bases from V and 0 bases from J, with 5 bases between. The CDR3 protein is CASSQDRVNTEAFF. DNA of the CDR3: TGTGCCAGCAGCCAAGACAGGGTGAACACTGAAGCTTTCTTT.

V is TRBV11-2 and J is TRBJ1-1; possibly TRBD1 for D (6 bases). The CDR3 has 14 amino acids. Germline V gene sequence: CDR1 SGHAT, CDR2 FQNNGV. Trimming stripped 7 bases from V and 9 bases from J, with 21 bases between. The CDR3 nucleotides read TGTGCCAGCACCCCGGGGGGCAGTCCCAGTCAAGCTTTCTTT. This codes for CASTPGGSPSQAFF.

The chain combines TRBV4-3 with TRBJ2-7; a weak D match, TRBD1 (6 bases). The CDR3 covers 15 residues. Trimming stripped 0 bases from V and 3 bases from J, with 12 bases between. Per germline, CDR1 LGHNA and CDR2 YSLEER. The CDR3 nucleotides are TGCGCCAGCAGCCAAGACAGGGGTCTTCTCTACGAGCAGTACTTC. Translating gives CASSQDRGLLYEQYF.

This chain connects TRBV28 to TRBJ2-7; 7 positions match TRBD1. This CDR3 has 14 residues. Germline V lookup: CDR1 MDHEN, CDR2 SYDVKM. V was pared by 5 bases and J by 2 bases, with 6 bases of the junction left unmatched. CDR3: CASSTTGATYEQYF. In nucleotides, the CDR3 is TGTGCCAGCAGTACTACAGGGGCCACCTACGAGCAGTACTTC.

The chain is built from TRBV18 and TRBJ2-7; 11 nucleotides align to TRBD1. This CDR3 has 14 residues. Losses at the gene ends were 2 bases for V and 7 bases for J; bases not matched to a gene: 4. Germline assignment: CDR1 KGHSH and CDR2 LQKENI. CDR3 region: CASSPGQGAREQYF. The CDR3 coding sequence is TGTGCCAGCTCACCAGGACAGGGGGCGCGGGAGCAGTACTTC.

The chain employs TRBV11-3 and TRBJ2-7, with 7 bases fitting TRBD1. V dropped 3 bases and J dropped 0; count of bases not matched to a gene: 5. The CDR3 consists of 15 residues. Germline V gives CDR1 SGHNT, CDR2 YENEEA. Written as DNA, the CDR3 is TGTGCCAGCAGCTTGGGTCAGGGGGTCTCCTACGAGCAGTACTTC. As protein: CASSLGQGVSYEQYF. Using reference TRBV11-3 and TRBJ2-7 for the parts outside the CDR3, the full variable domain is EAGVVQSPRYKIIEKKQPVAFWCNPISGHNTLYWYLQNLGQGPELLIRYENEEAVDDSQLPKDRFSAERLKGVDSTLKIQPAELGDSAVYLCASSLGQGVSYEQYFGPGTRLTVT.

The J gene is TRBJ1-6, the V gene TRBV18; D is uncertain. Germline lookup yields CDR1 KGHSH and CDR2 LQKENI. The CDR3 contains 16 residues. Trimming left V 6 bases short and J 6 bases short, with 18 bases between. CDR3 in DNA: TGTGCCAGCTCCCTTTCTTCCGGGAGTACTAATTCACCCCTCCACTTT. Residues: CASSLSSGSTNSPLHF.

This clone was observed a handful of times. This sequence joins TRBV6-2 or TRBV6-3 and TRBJ2-1; TRBD2 aligns across 8 bases. CDR3 length equals 18 residues. Trimming cost V 6 bases and J 8 bases; bases outside gene matches: 21. The germline V gene has CDR1 MNHEY and CDR2 SVGEGT. The CDR3 nucleotides are TGTGCCAGCAGCTCACTCACCGGGGGGGTAACATCTCGCGATGAGCAGTTCTTC. It codes for CASSSLTGGVTSRDEQFF.

This clone has a handful of counts. The chain employs TRBV28 and TRBJ2-7; 11 bases are shared with TRBD1. The CDR3 totals 16 residues. With 6 bases clipped from V and 4 bases from J, the junction kept 11 bases outside the gene matches. Germline V gene data show CDR1 as MDHEN and CDR2 as SYDVKM. The CDR3 spells CASSPRLGQGVYEQYF. For the CDR3, the DNA is TGTGCCAGCAGCCCTAGGCTGGGACAGGGGGTATACGAGCAGTACTTC.

The V gene is TRBV3-1 (or the pseudogene TRBV3-2), the J gene TRBJ1-2; no firm D call. CDR1 and CDR2 (germline): LGHDT, YNNKEL (reference sequence). The CDR3 loop spans 15 amino acids. V lost 0 bases, J lost 8 bases, and 16 bases lay in between. The CDR3 DNA sequence: TGTGCCAGCAGCCAAGAGGGCAGCAAGGGAGGGGGCTACACCTTC. Translation: CASSQEGSKGGGYTF.

This clone was seen more than once but under ten times. The chain couples TRBV4-1 to TRBJ2-2; the D gene is possibly TRBD2 (6 bases). Per germline, CDR1 MGHRA and CDR2 YSYEKL. Trimming took off 4 bases at V and 4 bases at J, with 19 bases between the two ends. This CDR3 region has 17 residues. DNA for the CDR3: TGCGCCAGCAGCCGAGATGTTGGGGGACTCTCCACCGGGGAGCTGTTTTTT. Encoded protein: CASSRDVGGLSTGELFF.

This rearrangement joins TRBV7-5 to TRBJ1-5. TRBV7-5 is classified as a pseudogene. The CDR3 has 21 residues. The chain's CDR3 is CVRSLARGKSLFWSSNQPQHF. The CDR3 DNA reads as TGTGTCAGAAGCTTAGCGCGGGGTAAATCGTTGTTTTGGAGTAGCAATCAGCCCCAGCATTTT.

The chain has TRBV29-1 and TRBJ2-7, with D possibly being TRBD1 (6 bases). Germline assignment: CDR1 SQVTM and CDR2 ANQGSEA. Trimming removed 6 bases from V and 6 bases from J, with 18 bases in between. The CDR3 is made up of 13 amino acids. The CDR3 loop is CSVLPSGVTEQYF. CDR3 coding DNA: TGCAGCGTCCTCCCTTCAGGGGTCACCGAGCAGTACTTC.

The chain carries TRBV5-5 and TRBJ1-2, with D possibly being TRBD1 (6 bases). The germline gives CDR1 SGHKS, CDR2 YYEKEE (reference sequence). The CDR3 is 13 residues long. The V and J ends lost 4 bases and 6 bases respectively, with 13 bases between them. The CDR3 spells CASSVTPGDGYTF. For the CDR3, the DNA is TGTGCCAGCAGCGTGACCCCAGGGGATGGCTACACCTTC.

The chain carries TRBV9 and TRBJ2-3; 7 bases map to TRBD2. Germline V lookup: CDR1 SGDLS, CDR2 YYNGEE. V shed 0 bases and J 1 base; nucleotides not matched to a gene: 5. The CDR3 runs to 16 residues. The CDR3 nucleotides read TGTGCCAGCAGCGTAGGGGCGGGAGAGGGCACAGATACGCAGTATTTT. This sequence encodes CASSVGAGEGTDTQYF.

The CDR3 DNA reads as TGCGCCAGCAGCCAAGAAGGGCAGGGCGTTTCACCCCTCCACTTT. It yields the protein CASSQEGQGVSPLHF. This chain uses TRBV4-1 with TRBJ1-6; the D gene is possibly TRBD1 (5 bases). Per the germline V gene, CDR1 is MGHRA and CDR2 is YSYEKL. The CDR3 loop spans 15 amino acids. Trimming pared 0 bases from V and 9 bases from J, leaving 12 bases between.

The chain recombines TRBV4-3 with TRBJ2-3, with 7 bases that match TRBD1. V was pared by 2 bases and J by 5 bases, with 4 bases of the junction left unmatched. Germline lookup yields CDR1 LGHNA and CDR2 YSLEER. The CDR3 runs to 14 residues. The CDR3, as DNA: TGCGCCAGCAGCCAAAGACAGGGACAAGATACGCAGTATTTT. Its translation is CASSQRQGQDTQYF.

This chain joins TRBV7-2 and TRBJ2-1; 8 bases align to TRBD2. V dropped 1 base and J dropped 2; count of bases not matched to a gene: 7. The CDR3 is made up of 17 amino acids. Germline V gene sequence: CDR1 SGHTA, CDR2 FQGNSA. For the CDR3, the DNA is TGTGCCAGCAGCTTAGTTGGGGGACTAGGTGCCTACAATGAGCAGTTCTTC. It specifies CASSLVGGLGAYNEQFF. Full variable domain (missing parts from reference TRBV7-2 and TRBJ2-1): GAGVSQSPSNKVTEKGKDVELRCDPISGHTALYWYRQSLGQGLEFLIYFQGNSAPDKSGLPSDRFSAERTGGSVSTLTIQRTQQEDSAVYLCASSLVGGLGAYNEQFFGPGTRLTVL.

The chain combines TRBV3-1 (or the pseudogene TRBV3-2) with TRBJ1-3, with D unclear. CDR1 LGHDT and CDR2 YNNKEL come from the germline V gene (reference sequence). Deletions cut 1 base from V and 0 bases from J, with 10 bases between. There are 16 residues in the CDR3. CDR3 protein: CASSQAPVSSGNTIYF. Here the CDR3 DNA reads TGTGCCAGCAGCCAAGCGCCGGTGAGCTCTGGAAACACCATATATTTT.

This clone was seen just once. This sequence joins TRBV6-2 or TRBV6-3 and TRBJ2-1, with 7 bases identical to TRBD2. CDR3 length equals 14 residues. Trimming cost V 5 bases and J 3 bases; bases outside gene matches: 4. From germline, CDR1 is MNHEY and CDR2 SVGEGT. Here the CDR3 reads CASSRRGVYNEQFF. The CDR3 DNA follows: TGTGCCAGCAGTCGCCGGGGGGTCTACAATGAGCAGTTCTTC.